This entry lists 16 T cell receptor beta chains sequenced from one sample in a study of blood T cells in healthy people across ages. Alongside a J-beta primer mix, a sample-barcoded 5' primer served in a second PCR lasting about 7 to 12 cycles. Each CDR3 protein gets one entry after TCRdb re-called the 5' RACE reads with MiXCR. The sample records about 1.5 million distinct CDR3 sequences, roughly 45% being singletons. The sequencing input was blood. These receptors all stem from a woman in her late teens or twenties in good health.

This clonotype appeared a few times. CDR3 in amino acids: CSATAANYGYTF. The CDR3, as DNA: TGCAGTGCCACGGCAGCTAACTATGGCTACACCTTC. V and J are TRBV20-1 and TRBJ1-2; D remains ambiguous. Germline assignment: CDR1 DFQATT and CDR2 SNEGSKA (reference sequence). Trimming took 6 bases from V and 0 from J, leaving 8 bases between them. There are 12 residues in the CDR3.

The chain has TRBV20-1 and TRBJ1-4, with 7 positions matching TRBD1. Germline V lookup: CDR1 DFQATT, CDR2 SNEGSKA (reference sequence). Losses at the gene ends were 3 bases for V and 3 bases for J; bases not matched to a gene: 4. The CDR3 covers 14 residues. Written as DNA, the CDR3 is TGCAGTGCTAGGGACAGGTTATCTAATGAAAAACTGTTTTTT. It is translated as CSARDRLSNEKLFF.

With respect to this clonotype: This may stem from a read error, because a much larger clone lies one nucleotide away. The CDR3 loop reads CASSTSGSYNERFF. The DNA of the CDR3 is TGTGCCAGCAGTACTAGCGGCTCCTACAATGAGCGGTTCTTC. The chain uses TRBV3-1 and TRBJ2-1; 8 bases align to TRBD2. The CDR3 has 14 amino acids. The germline V gene has CDR1 LGHDT and CDR2 YNNKEL (reference sequence).

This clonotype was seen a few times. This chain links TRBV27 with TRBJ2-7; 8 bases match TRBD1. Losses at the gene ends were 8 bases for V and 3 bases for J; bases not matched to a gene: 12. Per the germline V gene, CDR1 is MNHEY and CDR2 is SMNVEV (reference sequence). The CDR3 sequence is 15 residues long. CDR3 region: CASPRGEDRDYEQYF. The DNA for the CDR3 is TGTGCCAGCCCTAGAGGCGAGGACAGGGACTACGAGCAGTACTTC.

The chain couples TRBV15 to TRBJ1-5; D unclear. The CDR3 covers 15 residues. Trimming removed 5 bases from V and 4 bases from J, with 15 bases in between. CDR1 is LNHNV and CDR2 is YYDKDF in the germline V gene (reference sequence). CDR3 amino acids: CATSPPTGGNQPQHF. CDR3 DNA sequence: TGTGCCACCAGCCCCCCGACGGGAGGAAATCAGCCCCAGCATTTT.

The CDR3 DNA follows: TGTGCCAGCAGTGAAGCAGGTACAGATCAAGAGACCCAGTACTTC. Translating it yields CASSEAGTDQETQYF. The chain recombines TRBV6-1 with TRBJ2-5; D gene ambiguous. The ends were cut back, 0 bases at V and 2 bases at J, with 10 bases in the middle. This CDR3 contains 15 residues. Germline V gives CDR1 MNHNS, CDR2 SASEGT.

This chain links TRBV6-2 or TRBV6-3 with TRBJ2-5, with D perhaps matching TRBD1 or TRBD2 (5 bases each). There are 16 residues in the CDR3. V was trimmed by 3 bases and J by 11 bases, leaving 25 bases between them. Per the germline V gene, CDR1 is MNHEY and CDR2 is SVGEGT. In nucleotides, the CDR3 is TGTGCCAGCAGTTATGGGACGATCGAGGGCCACAATGAGCAGTACTTC. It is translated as CASSYGTIEGHNEQYF.

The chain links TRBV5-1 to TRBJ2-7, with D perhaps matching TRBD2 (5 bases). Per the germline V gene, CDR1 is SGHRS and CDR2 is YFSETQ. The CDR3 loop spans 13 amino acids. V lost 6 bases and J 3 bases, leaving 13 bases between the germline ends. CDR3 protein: CASTEGQDYEQYF. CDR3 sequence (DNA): TGCGCCAGCACTGAGGGCCAGGACTACGAGCAGTACTTC.

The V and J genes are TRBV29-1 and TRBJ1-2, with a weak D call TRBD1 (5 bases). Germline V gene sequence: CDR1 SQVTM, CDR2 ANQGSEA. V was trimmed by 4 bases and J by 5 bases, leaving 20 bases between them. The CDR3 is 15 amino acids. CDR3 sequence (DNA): TGCAGCGTTGCTCGTACCGGGGACGGGAATTATGGCTACACCTTC. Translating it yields CSVARTGDGNYGYTF.

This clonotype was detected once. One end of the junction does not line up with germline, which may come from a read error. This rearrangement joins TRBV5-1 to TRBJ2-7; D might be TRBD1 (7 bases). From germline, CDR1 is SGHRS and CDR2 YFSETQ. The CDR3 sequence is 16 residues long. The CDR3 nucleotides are TGCGTCAGCAGCTTGCGAACAGGGGACTTTCCCTACGAGCAGTACTTC. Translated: CVSSLRTGDFPYEQYF.

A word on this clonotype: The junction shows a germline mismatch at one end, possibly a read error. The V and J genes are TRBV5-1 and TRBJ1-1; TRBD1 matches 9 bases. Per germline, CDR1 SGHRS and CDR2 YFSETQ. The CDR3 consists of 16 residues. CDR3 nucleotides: TGCGCCAACAGCTTGGGGACAGGGACGATTGACACTGAAGCTTTCTTT. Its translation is CANSLGTGTIDTEAFF.

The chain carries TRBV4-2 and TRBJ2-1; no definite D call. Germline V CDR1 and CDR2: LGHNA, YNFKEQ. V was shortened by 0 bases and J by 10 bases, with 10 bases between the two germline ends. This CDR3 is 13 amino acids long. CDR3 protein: CASSQEEYEEQFF. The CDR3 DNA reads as TGTGCCAGCAGCCAAGAGGAGTACGAAGAGCAGTTCTTC.

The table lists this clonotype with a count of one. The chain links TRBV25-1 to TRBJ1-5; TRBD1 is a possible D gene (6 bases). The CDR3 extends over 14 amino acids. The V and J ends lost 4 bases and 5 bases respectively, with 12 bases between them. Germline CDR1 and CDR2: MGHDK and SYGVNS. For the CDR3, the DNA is TGTGCCAGCAGTGTCGGGGGGGGGCATCAGCCCCAGCATTTT. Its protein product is CASSVGGGHQPQHF.

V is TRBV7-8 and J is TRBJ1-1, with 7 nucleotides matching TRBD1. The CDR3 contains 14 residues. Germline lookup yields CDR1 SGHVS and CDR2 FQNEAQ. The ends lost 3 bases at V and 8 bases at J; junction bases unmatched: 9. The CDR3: CASSLLGTGAEAFF. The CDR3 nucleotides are TGTGCCAGCAGCTTGTTGGGCACAGGGGCCGAAGCTTTCTTT. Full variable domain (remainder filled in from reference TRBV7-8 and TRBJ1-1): GAGVSQSPRYKVAKRGQDVALRCDPISGHVSLFWYQQALGQGPEFLTYFQNEAQLDKSGLPSDRFFAERPEGSVSTLKIQRTQQEDSAVYLCASSLLGTGAEAFFGQGTRLTVV.

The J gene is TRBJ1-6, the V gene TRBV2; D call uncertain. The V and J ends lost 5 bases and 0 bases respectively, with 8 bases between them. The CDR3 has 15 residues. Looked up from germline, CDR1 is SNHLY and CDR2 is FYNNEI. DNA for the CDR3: TGTGCCAGCAGTTCCAGCAGCTCCTATAATTCACCCCTCCACTTT. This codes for CASSSSSSYNSPLHF.

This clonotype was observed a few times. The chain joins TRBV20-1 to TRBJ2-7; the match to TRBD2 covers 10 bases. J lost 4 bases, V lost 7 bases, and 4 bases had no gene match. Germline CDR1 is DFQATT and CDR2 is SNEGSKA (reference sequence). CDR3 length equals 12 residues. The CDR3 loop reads CSVGLAAYEQYF. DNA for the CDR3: TGCAGTGTTGGACTAGCGGCTTACGAGCAGTACTTC.